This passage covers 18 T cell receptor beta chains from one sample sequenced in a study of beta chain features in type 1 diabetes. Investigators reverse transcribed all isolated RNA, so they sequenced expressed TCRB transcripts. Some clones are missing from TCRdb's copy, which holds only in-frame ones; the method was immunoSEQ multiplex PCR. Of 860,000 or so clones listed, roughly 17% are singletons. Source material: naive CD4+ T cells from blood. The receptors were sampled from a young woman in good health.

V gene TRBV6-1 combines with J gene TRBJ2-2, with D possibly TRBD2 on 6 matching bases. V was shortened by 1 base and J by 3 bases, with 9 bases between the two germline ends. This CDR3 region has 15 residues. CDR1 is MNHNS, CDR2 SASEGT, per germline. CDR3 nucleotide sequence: TGTGCCAGCAGTGAAGGTGGGGGGTACACCGGGGAGCTGTTTTTT. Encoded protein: CASSEGGGYTGELFF.

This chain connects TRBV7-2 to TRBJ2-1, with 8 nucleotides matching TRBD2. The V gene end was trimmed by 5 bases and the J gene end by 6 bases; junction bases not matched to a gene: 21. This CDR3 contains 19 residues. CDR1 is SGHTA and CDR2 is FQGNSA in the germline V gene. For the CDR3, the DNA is TGTGCCAGCAGCCTTTTCGGCGGGAGGAGTTCGAGAAAGACCAATGAGCAGTTCTTC. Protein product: CASSLFGGRSSRKTNEQFF. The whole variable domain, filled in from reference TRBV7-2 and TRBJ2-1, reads GAGVSQSPSNKVTEKGKDVELRCDPISGHTALYWYRQSLGQGLEFLIYFQGNSAPDKSGLPSDRFSAERTGGSVSTLTIQRTQQEDSAVYLCASSLFGGRSSRKTNEQFFGPGTRLTVL.

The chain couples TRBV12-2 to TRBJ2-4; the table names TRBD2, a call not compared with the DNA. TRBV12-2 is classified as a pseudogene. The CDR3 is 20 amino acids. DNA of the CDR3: TGTGCAAGTCGCTTAGCGTTCCACCACGAGAGGTCGTGGCGAGGCGACATTCAGTACTTC. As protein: CASRLAFHHERSWRGDIQYF.

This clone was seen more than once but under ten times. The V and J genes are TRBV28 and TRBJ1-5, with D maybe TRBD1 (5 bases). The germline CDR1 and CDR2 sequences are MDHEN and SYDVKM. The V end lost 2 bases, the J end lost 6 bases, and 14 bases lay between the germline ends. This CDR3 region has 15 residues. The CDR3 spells CASSLGTLLGQPQHF. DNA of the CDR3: TGTGCCAGCAGTTTAGGGACCCTATTAGGTCAGCCCCAGCATTTT.

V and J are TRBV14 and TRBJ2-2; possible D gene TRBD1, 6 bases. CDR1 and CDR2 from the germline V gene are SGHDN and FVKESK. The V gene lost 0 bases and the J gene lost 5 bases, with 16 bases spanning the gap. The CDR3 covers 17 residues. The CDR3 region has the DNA TGTGCCAGCAGCCAAGAAGGTTTGGGCAGGGGAACCGGGGAGCTGTTTTTT. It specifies CASSQEGLGRGTGELFF.

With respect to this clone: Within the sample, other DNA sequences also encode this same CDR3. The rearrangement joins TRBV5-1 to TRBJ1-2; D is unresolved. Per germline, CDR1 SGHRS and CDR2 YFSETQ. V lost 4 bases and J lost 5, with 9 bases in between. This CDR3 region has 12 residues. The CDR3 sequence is CASSAGGYGYTF. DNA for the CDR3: TGCGCCAGCAGCGCGGGCGGTTATGGCTACACCTTC.

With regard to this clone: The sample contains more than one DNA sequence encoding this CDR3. CDR3 in DNA: TGTGCCAGCAGCTTAGTTAGCTACGAGCAGTACTTC. It codes for CASSLVSYEQYF. The chain is built from TRBV7-9 and TRBJ2-7; D not resolved. CDR3 length equals 12 residues. Germline V gene data show CDR1 as SEHNR and CDR2 as FQNEAQ (reference sequence). V lost 1 base and J lost 3, with 4 bases in between.

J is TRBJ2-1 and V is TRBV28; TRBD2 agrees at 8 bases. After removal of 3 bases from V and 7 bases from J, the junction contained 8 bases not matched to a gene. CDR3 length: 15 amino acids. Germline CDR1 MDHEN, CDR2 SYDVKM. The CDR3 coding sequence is TGTGCCAGCAGTTTTAGGAGCGGGAGTGTGAATGAGCAGTTCTTC. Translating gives CASSFRSGSVNEQFF.

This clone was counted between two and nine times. CDR3 nucleotides: TGCGCCAGCAGCTTGGGGCCCGTTACCAACGACGAACTGCAGTACTTC. Amino acids: CASSLGPVTNDELQYF. The chain employs TRBV5-1 and TRBJ2-7; D remains unclear. The CDR3 has 16 residues. The ends were cut back, 0 bases at V and 9 bases at J, with 22 bases in the middle. Germline V lookup: CDR1 SGHRS, CDR2 YFSETQ.

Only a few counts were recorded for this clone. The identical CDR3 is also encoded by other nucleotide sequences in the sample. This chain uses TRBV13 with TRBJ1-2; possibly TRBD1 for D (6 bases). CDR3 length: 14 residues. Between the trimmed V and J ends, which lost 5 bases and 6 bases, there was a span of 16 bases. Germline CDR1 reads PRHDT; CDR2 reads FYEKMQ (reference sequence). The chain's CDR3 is CASSPRRGAHGYTF. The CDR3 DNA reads TGTGCCAGCAGCCCCCGGAGGGGGGCACATGGCTACACCTTC.

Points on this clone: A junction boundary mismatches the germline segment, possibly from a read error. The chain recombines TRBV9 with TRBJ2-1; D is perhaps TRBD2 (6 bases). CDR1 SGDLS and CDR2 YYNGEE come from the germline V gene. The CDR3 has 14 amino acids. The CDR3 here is CASSVGDSNNEQFF. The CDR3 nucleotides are TGTGCCAGCAGCGTAGGGGACTCCAACAATGAGCAGTTCTTC.

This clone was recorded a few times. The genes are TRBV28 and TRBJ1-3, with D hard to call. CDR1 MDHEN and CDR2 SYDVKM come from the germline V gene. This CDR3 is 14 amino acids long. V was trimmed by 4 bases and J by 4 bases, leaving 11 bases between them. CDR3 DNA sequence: TGTGCCAGCAGTTCAGCCCACGCCGGAAACACCATATATTTT. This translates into CASSSAHAGNTIYF.

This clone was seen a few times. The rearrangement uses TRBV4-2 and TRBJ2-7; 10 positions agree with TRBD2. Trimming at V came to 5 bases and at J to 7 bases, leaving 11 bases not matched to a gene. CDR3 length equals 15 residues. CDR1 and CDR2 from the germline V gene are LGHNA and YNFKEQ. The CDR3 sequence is CASSARLAGVGEQYF. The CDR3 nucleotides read TGTGCCAGCAGCGCGCGCCTAGCGGGAGTGGGTGAGCAGTACTTC.

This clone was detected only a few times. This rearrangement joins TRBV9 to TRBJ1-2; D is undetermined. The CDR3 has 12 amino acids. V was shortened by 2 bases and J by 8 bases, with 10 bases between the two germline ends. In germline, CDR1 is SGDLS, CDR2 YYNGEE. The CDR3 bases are TGTGCCAGCAGCGTGGCGTCCGGCGGCTACACCTTC. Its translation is CASSVASGGYTF.

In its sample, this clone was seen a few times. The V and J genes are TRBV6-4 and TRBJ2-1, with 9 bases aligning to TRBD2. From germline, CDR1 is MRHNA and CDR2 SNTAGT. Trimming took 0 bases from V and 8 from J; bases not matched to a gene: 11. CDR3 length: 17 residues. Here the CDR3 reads CASSDSVAGVVFDEQFF. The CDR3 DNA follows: TGTGCCAGCAGTGACTCGGTAGCGGGAGTAGTGTTCGATGAGCAGTTCTTC.

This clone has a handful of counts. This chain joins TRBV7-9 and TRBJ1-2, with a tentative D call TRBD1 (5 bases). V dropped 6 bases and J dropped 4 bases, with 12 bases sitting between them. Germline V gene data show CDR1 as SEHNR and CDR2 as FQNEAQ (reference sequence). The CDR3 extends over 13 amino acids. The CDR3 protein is CASRVQEGYGYTF. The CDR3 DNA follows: TGTGCCAGCAGGGTACAGGAGGGCTATGGCTACACCTTC.

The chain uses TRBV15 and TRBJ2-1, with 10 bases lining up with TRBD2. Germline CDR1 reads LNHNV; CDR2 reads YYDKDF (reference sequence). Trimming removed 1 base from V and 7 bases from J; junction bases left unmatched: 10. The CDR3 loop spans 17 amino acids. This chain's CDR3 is CATSRVPTGLAENEQFF. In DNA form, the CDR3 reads TGTGCCACCAGCAGAGTTCCAACCGGACTAGCGGAAAATGAGCAGTTCTTC.

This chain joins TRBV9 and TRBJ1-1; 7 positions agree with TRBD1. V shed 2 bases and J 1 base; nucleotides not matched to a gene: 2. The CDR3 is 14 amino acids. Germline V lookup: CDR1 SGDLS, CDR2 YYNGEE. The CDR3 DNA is TGTGCCAGCAGCGTGACAGGGTCGAACACTGAAGCTTTCTTT. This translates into CASSVTGSNTEAFF.